Below, 7 T cell receptor beta chains from the same sample are listed, as sequenced in a study of beta chain features in type 1 diabetes. For these receptors, no antigen is known. Expressed TCRB transcripts were sequenced, since all the RNA that had been isolated was reverse transcribed. Produced via immunoSEQ multiplex PCR; TCRdb's table is partial and in-frame only. The table has about 190,000 clones, roughly 7.1% seen once. Findings and caveats of the study: Among all four CD4+ subsets, Type 1 diabetes patients had TCRB CDR3s that were moderately but significantly shorter.

The sequencing input was central memory CD4+ T cells from blood. Source of these receptors: a woman in her forties with type 1 diabetes.

In this sample, this clone turned up many times. V gene TRBV29-1 combines with J gene TRBJ2-7, with 7 bases identical to TRBD1. Unmatched junction bases numbered 12, after V lost 7 bases and J lost 6 bases. In germline, CDR1 is SQVTM, CDR2 ANQGSEA. The CDR3 covers 13 residues. Here the CDR3 reads CSALDRNGLEQYF. As DNA, the CDR3 is TGCAGCGCCCTGGACAGGAATGGTCTCGAGCAGTACTTC.

The chain uses TRBV7-2 and TRBJ2-1, with TRBD2 matching over 13 bases. With V trimmed by 1 base and J by 0 bases, 6 bases remained unmatched. This CDR3 is built from 19 residues. Germline V gene lookup returns CDR1 SGHTA and CDR2 FQGNSA. CDR3 sequence (DNA): TGTGCCAGCAGCTTAGGACTAGCGGGGGGCTACACCTCCTACAATGAGCAGTTCTTC. Protein: CASSLGLAGGYTSYNEQFF.

This clone was found a few times. The CDR3 here is CASSLDSIYGYTF. DNA for the CDR3: TGTGCCAGCAGCCTGGACAGCATCTATGGCTACACCTTC. This chain links TRBV7-2 with TRBJ1-2; tentative D call: TRBD1 (6 bases). This CDR3 spans 13 amino acids. The germline CDR1 and CDR2 sequences are SGHTA and FQGNSA. The V and J ends lost 5 bases and 4 bases respectively, with 11 bases between them. Full variable domain (rest looked up from reference TRBV7-2 and TRBJ1-2): GAGVSQSPSNKVTEKGKDVELRCDPISGHTALYWYRQSLGQGLEFLIYFQGNSAPDKSGLPSDRFSAERTGGSVSTLTIQRTQQEDSAVYLCASSLDSIYGYTFGSGTRLTVV.

This clone appeared a few times. The rearrangement joins TRBV6-1 to TRBJ1-5; D possibly corresponds to TRBD1 (6 bases). Trimming stripped 3 bases from V and 0 bases from J, with 15 bases between. The CDR3 is 17 amino acids. Germline V gene data show CDR1 as MNHNS and CDR2 as SASEGT. The CDR3 coding sequence is TGTGCCAGCAGTGACGGAACAGGGACCTATAGCAATCAGCCCCAGCATTTT. Amino acid sequence: CASSDGTGTYSNQPQHF.

This clone was detected a few times. The chain links TRBV5-1 to TRBJ1-3; tentative D call: TRBD1 (5 bases). This CDR3 is built from 15 residues. Looked up from germline, CDR1 is SGHRS and CDR2 is YFSETQ. The V gene lost 4 bases and the J gene lost 4 bases, with 15 bases spanning the gap. CDR3 protein: CASSLGTAGGNTIYF. In DNA form, the CDR3 reads TGCGCCAGCAGCCTCGGGACGGCGGGAGGAAACACCATATATTTT.

This clone was detected a few times. Written as DNA, the CDR3 is TGTGCCAGCAGCGCGGGCCACAACACTGAAGCTTTCTTT. It is translated as CASSAGHNTEAFF. The rearrangement uses TRBV7-3 and TRBJ1-1; D gene uncertain. The CDR3 consists of 13 residues. Trimming took off 5 bases at V and 2 bases at J, with 9 bases between the two ends. CDR1 is SGHTA, CDR2 FQGTGA, per germline.

This clone was picked up a small number of times. V is TRBV9 and J is TRBJ2-3; D remains unclear. The CDR3 loop spans 12 amino acids. V lost 2 bases, J lost 2 bases, and 3 bases lay in between. Germline CDR1 is SGDLS and CDR2 is YYNGEE. The CDR3 DNA reads as TGTGCCAGCAGCGTCTACACAGATACGCAGTATTTT. It encodes CASSVYTDTQYF.